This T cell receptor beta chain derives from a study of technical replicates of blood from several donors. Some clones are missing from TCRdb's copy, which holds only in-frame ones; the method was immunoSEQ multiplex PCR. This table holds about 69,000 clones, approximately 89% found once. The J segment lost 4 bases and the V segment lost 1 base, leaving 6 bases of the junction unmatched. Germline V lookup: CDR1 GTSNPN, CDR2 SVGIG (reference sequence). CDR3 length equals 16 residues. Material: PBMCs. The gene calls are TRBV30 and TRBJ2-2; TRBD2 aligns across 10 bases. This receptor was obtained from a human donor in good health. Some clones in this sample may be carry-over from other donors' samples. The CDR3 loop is CAWSEAGGFGTGELFF. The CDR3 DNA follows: TGTGCCTGGAGTGAAGCGGGAGGGTTTGGCACCGGGGAGCTGTTTTTT.